The next 25 T cell receptor beta chains were all read from a single sample in a study of blood T cell repertoires in COVID-19. TCRdb's copy holds only in-frame clones and misses some; the assay was immunoSEQ multiplex PCR. The sample shows 270,000 or so clones, roughly 90% of them seen only once. The sequenced material came from PBMCs or T cells enriched from blood (not recorded which). These receptors originate from a middle-aged man who had been exposed to COVID-19.

CDR3 sequence (DNA): TGCAGCGCCGAAGGGGGGGTAACTGAAGCTTTCTTT. Translating it yields CSAEGGVTEAFF. The rearrangement joins TRBV29-1 to TRBJ1-1; maybe TRBD1 (6 bases). The CDR3 contains 12 residues. Germline lookup yields CDR1 SQVTM and CDR2 ANQGSEA. Trimming took 7 bases from V and 5 from J, leaving 14 bases between them. Based on the CDR3 plus reference TRBV29-1 and TRBJ1-1, the full variable domain is SAVISQKPSRDICQRGTSLTIQCQVDSQVTMMFWYRQQPGQSLTLIATANQGSEATYESGFVIDKFPISRPNLTFSTLTVSNMSPEDSSIYLCSAEGGVTEAFFGQGTRLTVV.

The rearrangement links TRBV28 to TRBJ2-3; 13 bases fit TRBD2. The CDR3 sequence is 16 residues long. J gave up 6 bases and V 4 bases, and 7 bases lay outside the gene matches. CDR1 and CDR2 from the germline V gene are MDHEN and SYDVKM. CDR3 in amino acids: CASSWTSGSISDTQYF. The DNA for the CDR3 is TGTGCCAGCAGTTGGACTAGCGGGAGTATTTCGGATACGCAGTATTTT.

V gene TRBV4-1 combines with J gene TRBJ2-5; TRBD2 matches at 10 bases. The CDR3 length is 15 residues. The germline gives CDR1 MGHRA, CDR2 YSYEKL. The junction had 9 bases not matched to a gene; V was cut back by 2 bases and J by 9 bases. CDR3: CASSQLAGVGEAQYF. CDR3 bases: TGCGCCAGCAGCCAACTAGCGGGAGTGGGGGAGGCCCAGTACTTC.

J is TRBJ1-6 and V is TRBV30, with D unclear. Per the germline V gene, CDR1 is GTSNPN and CDR2 is SVGIG (reference sequence). This CDR3 comprises 13 residues. V lost 7 bases, J lost 6 bases, and 13 bases lay in between. The CDR3 reads CASRRGSNSPLHF. CDR3 DNA sequence: TGTGCCTCCCGCCGGGGTAGTAATTCACCCCTCCACTTT.

V and J are TRBV20-1 and TRBJ1-2, with TRBD1 matching over 7 bases. Germline trimming cut 6 bases from V and 8 bases from J; bases unmatched to any gene: 6. In germline, CDR1 is DFQATT, CDR2 SNEGSKA (reference sequence). This CDR3 spans 11 amino acids. The CDR3 here is CSALTGEGYTF. In DNA, the CDR3 is TGCAGTGCCCTAACAGGGGAAGGCTACACCTTC.

This clone has only a few counts. The V call is TRBV13, the J call TRBJ1-1, with D possibly matching TRBD1 (5 bases). The length of the CDR3 is 18 residues. Germline V gene sequence: CDR1 PRHDT, CDR2 FYEKMQ (reference sequence). V lost 2 bases to trimming and J lost 3 bases, with 22 bases between them. The DNA for the CDR3 is TGTGCCAGCAGCTTATGGTCGGGAGGGAGTAAAGGGGACACTGAAGCTTTCTTT. Its translation: CASSLWSGGSKGDTEAFF.

V is TRBV5-8 and J is TRBJ2-7; D unresolved. The CDR3 runs to 10 residues. In germline, CDR1 is SGHTS, CDR2 YDEGEE. V lost 4 bases and J lost 3, with 2 bases in between. CDR3 sequence (DNA): TGTGCCAGCAGCCTCTACGAGCAGTACTTC. Its protein is CASSLYEQYF.

In its sample, this clone was seen a few times. The rearrangement links TRBV19 to TRBJ1-5; D is undetermined. The CDR3 length is 13 residues. The germline V and J ends were trimmed by 3 bases and 3 bases, with 6 bases remaining between them. In germline, CDR1 is LNHDA, CDR2 SQIVND (reference sequence). The CDR3 sequence is CASSMSFNQPQHF. The CDR3 DNA reads TGTGCCAGTAGTATGTCGTTCAATCAGCCCCAGCATTTT.

The chain combines TRBV27 with TRBJ2-2; 9 bases align to TRBD2. Trimming took 2 bases from V and 5 from J; bases not matched to a gene: 3. This CDR3 is built from 15 residues. Germline CDR1 is MNHEY and CDR2 is SMNVEV (reference sequence). CDR3 bases: TGTGCCAGCAGTTTAGCGGGAGGGAGTACCGGGGAGCTGTTTTTT. Translating gives CASSLAGGSTGELFF.

V usage is TRBV27 and J usage is TRBJ2-7; D gene ambiguous. The germline V gene encodes CDR1 MNHEY and CDR2 SMNVEV (reference sequence). The ends were cut back, 7 bases at V and 4 bases at J, with 8 bases in the middle. The CDR3 has 11 amino acids. The CDR3 DNA is TGTGCCAGCACCTCTTTTTACGAGCAGTACTTC. As protein: CASTSFYEQYF.

The rearrangement uses TRBV27 and TRBJ1-1, with a tentative D call TRBD1 (5 bases). CDR3 size: 13 residues. The germline V gene has CDR1 MNHEY and CDR2 SMNVEV (reference sequence). Trimming stripped 2 bases from V and 3 bases from J, with 7 bases between. The CDR3 DNA reads TGTGCCAGCAGTTTACAGGGATACACTGAAGCTTTCTTT. Its protein product is CASSLQGYTEAFF.

This clone appeared once. The CDR3 region is CASSLAGGEAGYTF. The CDR3 DNA is TGCGCCAGCAGCTTGGCTGGGGGGGAAGCTGGCTACACCTTC. The chain recombines TRBV5-1 with TRBJ1-2; tentatively, D is TRBD1 (5 bases). Trimming removed 0 bases at V and 7 bases at J, with 13 bases between. This CDR3 is built from 14 residues. Germline V lookup: CDR1 SGHRS, CDR2 YFSETQ. Based on the CDR3 plus reference TRBV5-1 and TRBJ1-2, the full variable domain is KAGVTQTPRYLIKTRGQQVTLSCSPISGHRSVSWYQQTPGQGLQFLFEYFSETQRNKGNFPGRFSGRQFSNSRSEMNVSTLELGDSALYLCASSLAGGEAGYTFGSGTRLTVV.

The rearrangement uses TRBV7-2 and TRBJ1-3; a possible D gene is TRBD1 (5 bases). V was pared by 1 base and J by 3 bases, with 13 bases between. This CDR3 has 16 residues. The germline CDR1 and CDR2 sequences are SGHTA and FQGNSA. In nucleotides, the CDR3 is TGTGCCAGCAGCTTAGTCGGGGGGATGGGTGGAAACACCATATATTTT. Translation: CASSLVGGMGGNTIYF.

This chain connects TRBV19 to TRBJ2-7, with a possible D match to TRBD2 (7 bases). The CDR3 extends over 15 amino acids. Germline lookup yields CDR1 LNHDA and CDR2 SQIVND (reference sequence). The ends were cut back, 5 bases at V and 4 bases at J, with 18 bases in the middle. The CDR3 DNA reads as TGTGCCAGTAGTTCAAGGGGGGGCGCTTCGTACGAGCAGTACTTC. This gives the protein CASSSRGGASYEQYF.

The chain is built from TRBV29-1 and TRBJ2-1, with a weak D call TRBD1 (5 bases). The germline V gene encodes CDR1 SQVTM and CDR2 ANQGSEA. This CDR3 is 12 amino acids long. V lost 4 bases and J 8 bases, leaving 12 bases between the germline ends. The CDR3, as DNA: TGCAGCGTTGGACAGTTACAAGATGAGCAGTTCTTC. This gives the protein CSVGQLQDEQFF.

The gene calls are TRBV24-1 and TRBJ2-5; D is perhaps TRBD1 (5 bases). The CDR3 spans 15 residues. V was clipped by 4 bases and J by 2 bases, with 13 bases between them. Germline CDR1 KGHDR, CDR2 SFDVKD. The CDR3 nucleotides read TGTGCCACCAGTGACAAAGACAGAAATCAAGAGACCCAGTACTTC. It encodes CATSDKDRNQETQYF.

The chain recombines TRBV19 with TRBJ2-1, with a weak D call TRBD1 (6 bases). Looked up from germline, CDR1 is LNHDA and CDR2 is SQIVND (reference sequence). The V end was cut by 5 bases, the J end by 5 bases, with 16 bases between. The CDR3 is 15 residues long. CDR3 DNA sequence: TGTGCCAGTAGTTCCACGGGACACCCTAACAATGAGCAGTTCTTC. It codes for CASSSTGHPNNEQFF.

The rearrangement joins TRBV10-2 to TRBJ2-2; D ambiguous. V was cut by 4 bases and J by 3 bases, with 9 bases left in between. Germline CDR1 is WSHSY and CDR2 is SAAADI. The CDR3 consists of 14 residues. CDR3 bases: TGCGCCAGCAGTGTGCTCCCGGACACCGGGGAGCTGTTTTTT. Its translation: CASSVLPDTGELFF.

V gene TRBV14 combines with J gene TRBJ1-2; D unclear. This CDR3 comprises 12 residues. Germline CDR1 is SGHDN and CDR2 is FVKESK. Trimming took off 4 bases at V and 4 bases at J, with 7 bases between the two ends. The CDR3 DNA follows: TGTGCCAGCAGCCCTAATACCTATGGCTACACCTTC. Protein sequence: CASSPNTYGYTF.

DNA for the CDR3: TGTGCCAGCAGTGAGCCGGGAGCAAAAGAGACCCAGTACTTC. Residues: CASSEPGAKETQYF. The V call is TRBV6-1, the J call TRBJ2-5; possible D gene TRBD2, 6 bases. The V gene lost 3 bases and the J gene lost 3 bases, with 11 bases spanning the gap. Germline values: CDR1 MNHNS, CDR2 SASEGT. This CDR3 region has 14 residues.

This chain joins TRBV15 and TRBJ1-2; D unclear. V was trimmed by 0 bases and J by 2 bases, leaving 13 bases between them. The CDR3 totals 16 residues. Germline CDR1 LNHNV, CDR2 YYDKDF (reference sequence). The CDR3 nucleotides read TGTGCCACCAGCAGAGATTTCGAGGGCCCCAACTATGGCTACACCTTC. This codes for CATSRDFEGPNYGYTF. The whole variable domain, remainder taken from reference TRBV15 and TRBJ1-2, is DAMVIQNPRYQVTQFGKPVTLSCSQTLNHNVMYWYQQKSSQAPKLLFHYYDKDFNNEADTPDNFQSRRPNTSFCFLDIRSPGLGDTAMYLCATSRDFEGPNYGYTFGSGTRLTVV.

The V and J genes are TRBV19 and TRBJ2-3, with 8 bases identical to TRBD2. The CDR3 consists of 16 residues. Germline loops: CDR1 LNHDA, CDR2 SQIVND (reference sequence). V shed 1 base and J 5 bases; nucleotides not matched to a gene: 8. For the CDR3, the DNA is TGTGCCAGTAGTATAGGAGTCGGGGGGGGCAGAGATACGCAGTATTTT. This sequence encodes CASSIGVGGGRDTQYF.

CDR3 residues: CATSSRSSGSSGYTF. The CDR3 DNA is TGTGCCACCAGCAGCAGGTCGTCGGGGAGTAGTGGCTACACCTTC. The gene calls are TRBV15 and TRBJ1-2; D remains unclear. CDR3 length: 15 residues. Germline CDR1 is LNHNV and CDR2 is YYDKDF (reference sequence). Trimming shortened V by 3 bases and J by 7 bases, and 18 bases separated the two germline ends.

The chain has TRBV13 and TRBJ2-7; TRBD2 matches 10 bases. The V segment lost 3 bases and the J segment 6 bases; nucleotides outside the gene matches: 20. Germline V gene sequence: CDR1 PRHDT, CDR2 FYEKMQ (reference sequence). The CDR3 runs 19 residues. The CDR3, as DNA: TGTGCCAGCAGCTTGCTAGCGGGAGTGATTTTCCCAACGGGGGGCGAGCAGTACTTC. Protein product: CASSLLAGVIFPTGGEQYF.

The chain joins TRBV9 to TRBJ2-7, with D possibly matching TRBD1 (6 bases). V was clipped by 2 bases and J by 2 bases, with 11 bases between them. Germline assignment: CDR1 SGDLS and CDR2 YYNGEE. This CDR3 contains 14 residues. This CDR3 reads CASSVSGEPYEQYF. CDR3 bases: TGTGCCAGCAGCGTTTCAGGGGAACCCTACGAGCAGTACTTC.